Each of the 19 T cell receptor beta chains below was sequenced from the same sample in a study of shared clonotypes between healthy human individuals. Sequenced by immunoSEQ multiplex PCR; TCRdb stores in-frame clones only, minus some. The sample lists roughly 490,000 clones, roughly 85% seen once, with approximately 12% in the top ten. Sequenced input: PBMCs. These receptors all come from a middle-aged woman in good health. Some clones in this sample may be carry-over from other donors' samples.

The chain couples TRBV7-9 to TRBJ2-7, with 11 nucleotides matching TRBD1. J lost 2 bases, V lost 3 bases, and 3 bases had no gene match. The CDR3 is made up of 15 amino acids. Germline lookup yields CDR1 SEHNR and CDR2 FQNEAQ (reference sequence). The CDR3 region is CASSFGTGGAYEQYF. In DNA, the CDR3 is TGTGCCAGCAGCTTCGGGACAGGGGGTGCCTACGAGCAGTACTTC.

The V gene is TRBV27, the J gene TRBJ2-7, with a tentative D call TRBD2 (6 bases). CDR3 length: 15 amino acids. Looked up from germline, CDR1 is MNHEY and CDR2 is SMNVEV (reference sequence). Trimming pared 4 bases from V and 6 bases from J, leaving 19 bases between. The CDR3 DNA reads TGTGCCAGCAGTTCCCTGAGATCCGGGAGTCCCGAGCAGTACTTC. Translation: CASSSLRSGSPEQYF.

V usage is TRBV11-3 and J usage is TRBJ2-7; D call uncertain. CDR3 length: 11 amino acids. Germline V gene lookup returns CDR1 SGHNT and CDR2 YENEEA. Between the trimmed V and J ends, which lost 1 base and 11 bases, there was a span of 9 bases. The CDR3 spells CASSLGPRKYF. CDR3 coding DNA: TGTGCCAGCAGCTTAGGACCGAGAAAGTACTTC.

The V gene is TRBV7-6, the J gene TRBJ2-7; D possibly corresponds to TRBD2 (6 bases). Per the germline V gene, CDR1 is SGHVS and CDR2 is FNYEAQ. Trimming took 2 bases from V and 0 from J, leaving 14 bases between them. The CDR3 is 16 amino acids. DNA for the CDR3: TGTGCCAGCAGCTTATCGTTCGGGGGTAGCTCCTACGAGCAGTACTTC. Protein sequence: CASSLSFGGSSYEQYF.

The chain couples TRBV11-2 to TRBJ2-7, with 10 bases fitting TRBD2. The length of the CDR3 is 15 residues. J was trimmed by 9 bases and V by 3 bases; bases with no gene match: 11. Germline V gene lookup returns CDR1 SGHAT and CDR2 FQNNGV. The CDR3 loop reads CASSFGAGGPLGQYF. The DNA of the CDR3 is TGTGCCAGCAGCTTTGGAGCGGGAGGGCCTTTGGGGCAGTACTTC.

This clone was found once. The chain has TRBV4-1 and TRBJ2-1, with D hard to call. V dropped 0 bases and J dropped 3 bases, with 12 bases sitting between them. CDR1 is MGHRA and CDR2 is YSYEKL in the germline V gene. The CDR3 spans 16 residues. The CDR3 region is CASSQEVGRVYNEQFF. The DNA of the CDR3 is TGCGCCAGCAGCCAAGAGGTCGGCCGGGTCTACAATGAGCAGTTCTTC.

The DNA for the CDR3 is TGTGCCACCAGCAGAGGGACTAGCGGGGTCACAGATACGCAGTATTTT. It specifies CATSRGTSGVTDTQYF. The chain uses TRBV15 and TRBJ2-3; 12 positions agree with TRBD2. Germline V lookup: CDR1 LNHNV, CDR2 YYDKDF (reference sequence). The CDR3 spans 16 residues. Trimming at V came to 1 base and at J to 2 bases, leaving 1 base not matched to a gene.

At least ten counts were recorded for this clone. The V call is TRBV9, the J call TRBJ2-5, with D unclear. V lost 0 bases and J lost 1, with 7 bases in between. This CDR3 region has 14 residues. Germline lookup yields CDR1 SGDLS and CDR2 YYNGEE. The CDR3 is CASSVGASQETQYF. Written as DNA, the CDR3 is TGTGCCAGCAGCGTAGGGGCCAGCCAAGAGACCCAGTACTTC.

The chain employs TRBV6-5 and TRBJ2-5; 7 nucleotides agree with TRBD1. The CDR3 is 15 residues long. The trim removed 4 bases at V and 5 bases at J, leaving 10 bases unmatched. Germline lookup yields CDR1 MNHEY and CDR2 SVGAGI. CDR3 nucleotides: TGTGCCAGCAGTTCCCCCTTAGGGACAGTGGAGACCCAGTACTTC. Its translation is CASSSPLGTVETQYF.

A note on this clone: Other DNA sequences in this specimen translate into the identical CDR3. J is TRBJ1-2 and V is TRBV4-1, with a tentative D call TRBD1 (6 bases). Trimming left V 3 bases short and J 1 base short, with 9 bases between. CDR1 MGHRA and CDR2 YSYEKL come from the germline V gene. The length of the CDR3 is 14 residues. Written as DNA, the CDR3 is TGCGCCAGCAGCCAGGACAGCTTTAACTATGGCTACACCTTC. This sequence encodes CASSQDSFNYGYTF.

This chain joins TRBV5-1 and TRBJ2-5; 11 positions agree with TRBD2. The end of the DNA is better explained by TRBJ2-7, so the J call may be wrong. CDR3 length equals 15 residues. CDR1 and CDR2 (germline): SGHRS, YFSETQ. CDR3 sequence reads: CASSWGTSGAYEQYF. CDR3 nucleotides: TGCGCCAGCAGCTGGGGGACTAGCGGAGCCTACGAGCAGTACTTC.

The chain carries TRBV5-4 and TRBJ2-7; the match to TRBD2 covers 10 bases. The V gene end was trimmed by 0 bases and the J gene end by 0 bases; junction bases not matched to a gene: 15. Germline-derived CDR1 and CDR2 are SGHNT and YYREEE (reference sequence). The CDR3 is made up of 20 amino acids. The CDR3 bases are TGTGCCAGCAGCTTGGATCGCCAGCGGGAGGGCCCCCGGCCCTCCTACGAGCAGTACTTC. Translated: CASSLDRQREGPRPSYEQYF.

The V and J genes are TRBV6-5 and TRBJ1-2; D is perhaps TRBD1 (6 bases). The CDR3 has 16 amino acids. Trimming left V 3 bases short and J 4 bases short, with 18 bases between. Germline V gene sequence: CDR1 MNHEY, CDR2 SVGAGI. CDR3 loop: CASSYSSGGAAYGYTF. The CDR3 DNA is TGTGCCAGCAGTTATTCGTCCGGGGGGGCAGCCTATGGCTACACCTTC.

The V call is TRBV4-2, the J call TRBJ2-7; the D is unclear. In germline, CDR1 is LGHNA, CDR2 YNFKEQ. The CDR3 length is 13 residues. V lost 0 bases, J lost 4 bases, and 7 bases lay in between. CDR3 sequence: CASSQDPTYEQYF. The CDR3 DNA sequence: TGTGCCAGCAGCCAAGACCCTACATACGAGCAGTACTTC.

The chain couples TRBV28 to TRBJ1-3; 8 bases agree with TRBD1. Germline-derived CDR1 and CDR2 are MDHEN and SYDVKM. The CDR3 totals 15 residues. V lost 5 bases to trimming and J lost 2 bases; unmatched junction nucleotides: 5. CDR3 residues: CASSPPQGAGNTIYF. CDR3 sequence (DNA): TGTGCCAGCAGTCCCCCACAGGGGGCTGGAAACACCATATATTTT.

The chain is built from TRBV4-1 and TRBJ1-2; 8 bases agree with TRBD1. There are 15 residues in the CDR3. Unmatched junction bases numbered 11, after V lost 4 bases and J lost 7 bases. Germline V lookup: CDR1 MGHRA, CDR2 YSYEKL. The CDR3 region is CASSRQGTGVIGYTF. CDR3 DNA: TGCGCCAGCAGCCGACAGGGGACTGGAGTGATTGGCTACACCTTC.

The rearrangement uses TRBV6-1 and TRBJ1-2, with TRBD1 matching over 7 bases. V gave up 4 bases and J gave up 7 bases; unmatched junction bases: 6. The CDR3 length is 13 residues. In germline, CDR1 is MNHNS, CDR2 SASEGT. The DNA of the CDR3 is TGTGCCAGCAGTGCTGACAGGGAGGGTGGCTACACCTTC. The encoded protein is CASSADREGGYTF.

The chain employs TRBV7-2 and TRBJ2-7; a possible D gene is TRBD2 (5 bases). Trimming took off 3 bases at V and 7 bases at J, with 10 bases between the two ends. CDR1 is SGHTA and CDR2 is FQGNSA in the germline V gene. The CDR3 totals 12 residues. The DNA for the CDR3 is TGTGCCAGCAGCTTGGACTCTGGGGAGCAGTACTTC. It translates to CASSLDSGEQYF.

This clone appeared once. The chain has TRBV5-1 and TRBJ1-5, with TRBD1 matching over 8 bases. CDR3 length: 15 residues. With V trimmed by 4 bases and J by 2 bases, 5 bases remained unmatched. CDR1 is SGHRS, CDR2 YFSETQ, per germline. The CDR3 DNA is TGCGCCAGCAGCCGGACGACAGGGGGCAATCAGCCCCAGCATTTT. Translated: CASSRTTGGNQPQHF. The whole variable domain, remainder taken from reference TRBV5-1 and TRBJ1-5, is KAGVTQTPRYLIKTRGQQVTLSCSPISGHRSVSWYQQTPGQGLQFLFEYFSETQRNKGNFPGRFSGRQFSNSRSEMNVSTLELGDSALYLCASSRTTGGNQPQHFGDGTRLSIL.